This is a list of T cell receptor beta chains from one sample in a study of T-cell reconstitution after alpha-beta-depleted transplantation in children. TCRdb fed the PCR reads into MiXCR, producing one record per CDR3 protein. This repertoire shows roughly 500,000 distinct CDR3 sequences, approximately 16% found once; its top ten account for approximately 3%. The sequencing here drew on PBMCs from the stem cell graft donor, taken from the stem cell graft. These TCRs come from a human donor who donated a stem cell graft to a child with acute lymphoblastic leukemia. Each CDR3 is given with its conserved first and last residue. D genes are given only for firm matches.

j_call v_call d_call cdr3_aa
TRBJ2-7 TRBV19 TRBD1 CASSIGQGATYEQYF
TRBJ2-1 TRBV14 TRBD2 CASSQAGLAGVSEQFF
TRBJ2-3 TRBV12-3/TRBV12-4 . CASTSVGDTQYF
TRBJ2-1 TRBV18 . CASSSPLTLGGYNEQFF
TRBJ2-1 TRBV5-1 . CASSLAVTNEQFF
TRBJ2-7 TRBV20-1 TRBD2 CSATGTRINYEQYF
TRBJ2-5 TRBV29-1 . CSVVREMETQYF
TRBJ1-5 TRBV20-1 . CSARSQGITRNSNQPQHF
TRBJ2-2 TRBV3-1 . CASSQDSPTASGELFF
TRBJ1-1 TRBV29-1 TRBD1 CSVDGQGAFSGEAFF
TRBJ2-7 TRBV3-1 . CASSQGMGYEQYF
TRBJ2-3 TRBV20-1 TRBD2 CSANGGGETDTQYF
TRBJ2-3 TRBV20-1 . CSARGGFIADLRTDTQYF
TRBJ2-1 TRBV10-2 TRBD2 CASIMTSPYNEQFF
TRBJ2-7 TRBV4-2 . CASSPRRGAYEQYF
TRBJ2-7 TRBV29-1 TRBD2 CSVREGNSYEQYF
TRBJ2-3 TRBV10-3 . CAISERRSYTQYF
TRBJ2-2 TRBV2 . CASSRERLNTGELFF
TRBJ2-2 TRBV29-1 . CSVVVGSTGELFF
TRBJ1-1 TRBV20-1 . CSGLGTLGTEAFF
TRBJ2-1 TRBV9 TRBD2 CASSPWGGDNEQFF
TRBJ2-2 TRBV10-3 . CAIWGGTVTGELFF
TRBJ2-5 TRBV5-1 . CASSLEADPGETQYF
TRBJ1-2 TRBV14 . CASSPPTGSLYGYTF
TRBJ1-2 TRBV5-6 . CASSLDGYSYGYTF
TRBJ2-7 TRBV13 TRBD1 CASSLDRWTYEQYF
TRBJ2-1 TRBV18 . CASSSLKSSYNEQFF
TRBJ2-2 TRBV30 . CAWSVRADSAGELFF